One sample yielded the 3 T cell receptor beta chains listed below, sequenced in a study of T cell responses to AZD1222 COVID-19 vaccine. The repertoire was sequenced with immunoSEQ multiplex PCR; TCRdb's copy has only in-frame clones and lacks some. The sample contains approximately 80,000 clones, roughly 88% of which appear only once. The sequencing here drew on peripheral blood, taken on day 0 of MenACWY control vaccination. These receptors were collected from an adult in good health.

This rearrangement joins TRBV4-3 to TRBJ1-2; the D gene is possibly TRBD1 (5 bases). Looked up from germline, CDR1 is LGHNA and CDR2 is YSLEER. V was shortened by 0 bases and J by 6 bases, with 17 bases between the two germline ends. The length of the CDR3 is 16 residues. The CDR3 reads CASSQEGVGSGDGYTF. Written as DNA, the CDR3 is TGCGCCAGCAGCCAAGAAGGGGTAGGTTCCGGCGATGGCTACACCTTC.

The chain uses TRBV9 and TRBJ1-3; D call uncertain. Germline CDR1 SGDLS, CDR2 YYNGEE. This CDR3 spans 17 amino acids. With 4 bases removed from V and 3 bases from J, the gap between germline ends came to 20 bases. CDR3 DNA: TGTGCCAGCAGCAAAGAAGGAGGAAATTGGGGTGGAAACACCATATATTTT. It specifies CASSKEGGNWGGNTIYF.

V usage is TRBV5-5 and J usage is TRBJ1-2, with TRBD1 as a possible D gene (6 bases). The V and J ends lost 4 bases and 4 bases respectively, with 14 bases between them. There are 14 residues in the CDR3. The V gene's germline CDR1 is SGHKS and CDR2 YYEKEE (reference sequence). The CDR3 sequence is CASSPTGILYGYTF. For the CDR3, the DNA is TGTGCCAGCAGCCCGACAGGCATCCTCTATGGCTACACCTTC.